Below are 29 T cell receptor beta chains sequenced from a single sample in a study of blood T cell repertoires in COVID-19. Libraries were prepared by immunoSEQ multiplex PCR; TCRdb keeps only in-frame clonotypes and omits some of them. The sample lists roughly 30,000 clones, about 91% occurring once. The sample was peripheral blood. Source of these receptors: a man older than 75 with acute or convalescent COVID-19.

The rearrangement uses TRBV7-2 and TRBJ2-7; possible D gene TRBD2, 5 bases. Germline V gives CDR1 SGHTA, CDR2 FQGNSA. This CDR3 has 13 amino acids. The ends were cut back, 4 bases at V and 7 bases at J, with 14 bases in the middle. The CDR3 DNA sequence: TGTGCCAGCAGCTCACAGAGCCGCGGGGAGCAGTACTTC. Protein product: CASSSQSRGEQYF.

This chain uses TRBV19 with TRBJ2-5, with TRBD2 matching 11 bases. CDR1 and CDR2 from the germline V gene are LNHDA and SQIVND (reference sequence). The CDR3 spans 17 residues. Losses at the gene ends were 2 bases for V and 4 bases for J; bases not matched to a gene: 9. Here the CDR3 DNA reads TGTGCCAGTAGTATAAAACCCACTAGCGGGAGTGGAGAGACCCAGTACTTC. Its translation is CASSIKPTSGSGETQYF.

This clone was seen only once. The same CDR3 also results from other DNA sequences found in this sample. The rearrangement links TRBV5-1 to TRBJ2-3; D possibly corresponds to TRBD1 (6 bases). Germline-derived CDR1 and CDR2 are SGHRS and YFSETQ. The germline V and J ends were trimmed by 2 bases and 2 bases, with 9 bases remaining between them. CDR3 length equals 14 residues. The CDR3 nucleotides read TGCGCCAGCAGCTTAGGGGGAGACACAGATACGCAGTATTTT. This translates into CASSLGGDTDTQYF.

The chain recombines TRBV6-5 with TRBJ2-3, with 7 bases aligning to TRBD2. The germline CDR1 and CDR2 sequences are MNHEY and SVGAGI. V was clipped by 0 bases and J by 3 bases; unmatched bases: 3. The CDR3 contains 15 residues. The CDR3 coding sequence is TGTGCCAGCAGTTACTCGCTAGCGGCAACAGATACGCAGTATTTT. Protein: CASSYSLAATDTQYF.

This chain connects TRBV7-9 to TRBJ2-1; TRBD2 aligns across 7 bases. Germline assignment: CDR1 SEHNR and CDR2 FQNEAQ (reference sequence). V dropped 3 bases and J dropped 2; count of bases not matched to a gene: 13. The CDR3 runs 18 residues. For the CDR3, the DNA is TGTGCCAGCAGCTTGGCGGCTAGCGGTAGGGACCCCTACAATGAGCAGTTCTTC. This sequence encodes CASSLAASGRDPYNEQFF.

J is TRBJ1-5 and V is TRBV27, with TRBD1 matching 10 bases. Per germline, CDR1 MNHEY and CDR2 SMNVEV (reference sequence). Trimming removed 4 bases from V and 4 bases from J; junction bases left unmatched: 1. CDR3 length equals 14 residues. Here the CDR3 reads CASSWTGGNQPQHF. Written as DNA, the CDR3 is TGTGCCAGCAGTTGGACAGGGGGAAATCAGCCCCAGCATTTT.

The chain employs TRBV20-1 and TRBJ2-3; the D is unclear. The CDR3 has 15 residues. V was cut by 3 bases and J by 1 base, with 14 bases left in between. Per the germline V gene, CDR1 is DFQATT and CDR2 is SNEGSKA (reference sequence). CDR3 in amino acids: CSASAVETGTDTQYF. In nucleotides, the CDR3 is TGCAGTGCTAGTGCCGTGGAGACGGGCACAGATACGCAGTATTTT.

The chain carries TRBV6-5 and TRBJ1-1; the match to TRBD1 covers 8 bases. V was clipped by 5 bases and J by 6 bases; unmatched bases: 8. This CDR3 contains 14 residues. The germline V gene has CDR1 MNHEY and CDR2 SVGAGI. The CDR3 DNA is TGTGCCAGCAGTATACGGACAGGGAGACCTGAAGCTTTCTTT. It yields the protein CASSIRTGRPEAFF.

The rearrangement uses TRBV6-1 and TRBJ2-7; TRBD2 matches 7 bases. Germline CDR1 reads MNHNS; CDR2 reads SASEGT. This CDR3 comprises 16 residues. Trimming took 0 bases from V and 3 from J; bases not matched to a gene: 8. The DNA of the CDR3 is TGTGCCAGCAGTGAAGCGCTTCTGCTAGCGGACTACGAGCAGTACTTC. Its translation: CASSEALLLADYEQYF.

V gene TRBV14 combines with J gene TRBJ2-6; 9 bases fit TRBD1. The length of the CDR3 is 18 residues. The J segment lost 1 base and the V segment lost 3 bases, leaving 7 bases of the junction unmatched. Per the germline V gene, CDR1 is SGHDN and CDR2 is FVKESK. The CDR3 sequence is CASSHQRDRVSGANVLTF. CDR3 DNA: TGTGCCAGCAGCCACCAACGGGACAGGGTATCTGGGGCCAACGTCCTGACTTTC. The variable domain in full, completed from reference TRBV14 and TRBJ2-6, reads EAGVTQFPSHSVIEKGQTVTLRCDPISGHDNLYWYRRVMGKEIKFLLHFVKESKQDESGMPNNRFLAERTGGTYSTLKVQPAELEDSGVYFCASSHQRDRVSGANVLTFGAGSRLTVL.

This chain connects TRBV10-1 to TRBJ2-2; 7 bases agree with TRBD2. The CDR3 runs 15 residues. With V trimmed by 3 bases and J by 6 bases, 7 bases remained unmatched. CDR1 and CDR2 (germline): WNHNN, SYGVQD (reference sequence). This CDR3 reads CASSEPGGKAGELFF. The CDR3 region has the DNA TGCGCCAGCAGTGAACCGGGGGGAAAGGCCGGGGAGCTGTTTTTT.

This chain joins TRBV24-1 and TRBJ2-2; 11 nucleotides match TRBD1. The CDR3 totals 17 residues. The germline V gene encodes CDR1 KGHDR and CDR2 SFDVKD. Germline trimming cut 4 bases from V and 4 bases from J; bases unmatched to any gene: 7. The CDR3, as DNA: TGTGCCACCAGTGACCCCGGACAGGGGGCGGTCACCGGGGAGCTGTTTTTT. Its protein is CATSDPGQGAVTGELFF.

V gene TRBV15 combines with J gene TRBJ2-7; D perhaps matches TRBD1 (6 bases). This CDR3 has 13 amino acids. V was trimmed by 5 bases and J by 2 bases, leaving 10 bases between them. Germline loops: CDR1 LNHNV, CDR2 YYDKDF (reference sequence). Here the CDR3 reads CATSVGQPYEQYF. DNA of the CDR3: TGTGCCACCAGCGTCGGACAGCCCTACGAGCAGTACTTC.

This chain uses TRBV7-8 with TRBJ2-5; 8 bases align to TRBD1. Germline values: CDR1 SGHVS, CDR2 FQNEAQ. The CDR3 has 19 amino acids. Trimming took 3 bases from V and 4 from J; bases not matched to a gene: 19. CDR3 in amino acids: CASSFWGYRGRQGRETQYF. The CDR3 DNA follows: TGTGCCAGCAGCTTCTGGGGGTATCGTGGTCGACAGGGGAGAGAGACCCAGTACTTC.

The chain combines TRBV19 with TRBJ2-3, with 12 bases fitting TRBD2. Unmatched junction bases numbered 13, after V lost 6 bases and J lost 3 bases. The CDR3 consists of 18 residues. Germline CDR1 reads LNHDA; CDR2 reads SQIVND (reference sequence). CDR3 sequence: CASRTTSGSGRWTDTQYF. CDR3 bases: TGTGCCAGTAGGACGACTAGCGGGAGTGGTAGGTGGACAGATACGCAGTATTTT.

The rearrangement uses TRBV19 and TRBJ1-3; TRBD1 might be the D (6 bases). The CDR3 sequence is 20 residues long. CDR1 is LNHDA and CDR2 is SQIVND in the germline V gene (reference sequence). V was shortened by 1 base and J by 2 bases, with 24 bases between the two germline ends. The DNA for the CDR3 is TGTGCCAGTAGTATAGTGGGACAACAAAGAAGGCTTTCACCTGGAAACACCATATATTTT. Its protein is CASSIVGQQRRLSPGNTIYF.

This chain connects TRBV30 to TRBJ2-5, with 7 bases aligning to TRBD1. V dropped 4 bases and J dropped 0; count of bases not matched to a gene: 2. CDR3 length: 13 residues. CDR1 is GTSNPN, CDR2 SVGIG, per germline (reference sequence). The CDR3 DNA reads TGTGCCTGGACGGGACAGAACCAAGAGACCCAGTACTTC. This translates into CAWTGQNQETQYF.

The CDR3 here is CASSETGSYEQYF. CDR3 coding DNA: TGTGCCAGCAGTGAAACTGGCTCCTACGAGCAGTACTTC. The gene calls are TRBV6-1 and TRBJ2-7; D uncertain. CDR3 length: 13 amino acids. Per the germline V gene, CDR1 is MNHNS and CDR2 is SASEGT. Trimming shortened V by 2 bases and J by 0 bases, and 5 bases separated the two germline ends.

The chain has TRBV10-2 and TRBJ2-7; the match to TRBD2 covers 8 bases. The CDR3 runs 14 residues. The germline CDR1 and CDR2 sequences are WSHSY and SAAADI. With 3 bases clipped from V and 2 bases from J, the junction kept 3 bases outside the gene matches. The CDR3 DNA follows: TGCGCCAGCAGTGAAACGGGACTAGCCTACGAGCAGTACTTC. It is translated as CASSETGLAYEQYF.

This clone turned up a few times. The chain recombines TRBV5-1 with TRBJ2-2; 7 nucleotides agree with TRBD1. The germline V gene encodes CDR1 SGHRS and CDR2 YFSETQ. V gave up 4 bases and J gave up 0 bases; unmatched junction bases: 3. The CDR3 is 15 residues long. CDR3 loop: CASSLGTANTGELFF. For the CDR3, the DNA is TGCGCCAGCAGCCTTGGGACAGCGAACACCGGGGAGCTGTTTTTT.

The V gene is TRBV29-1, the J gene TRBJ2-3; TRBD2 matches 12 bases. The CDR3 has 13 amino acids. The germline gives CDR1 SQVTM, CDR2 ANQGSEA. The J segment lost 3 bases and the V segment lost 8 bases, leaving 3 bases of the junction unmatched. CDR3 sequence (DNA): TGCAGCACCCTAGCGGGAGGGACAGATACGCAGTATTTT. Protein sequence: CSTLAGGTDTQYF.

The V call is TRBV3-1 (or the pseudogene TRBV3-2), the J call TRBJ1-4; TRBD1 is a possible D gene (5 bases). Germline loops: CDR1 LGHDT, CDR2 YNNKEL (reference sequence). The CDR3 is made up of 15 amino acids. Trimming left V 0 bases short and J 3 bases short, with 8 bases between. DNA for the CDR3: TGTGCCAGCAGCCAAGACAGGGTATCTAATGAAAAACTGTTTTTT. Translation gives CASSQDRVSNEKLFF.

V gene TRBV4-2 combines with J gene TRBJ1-2; a possible D gene is TRBD1 (5 bases). This CDR3 spans 15 amino acids. Trimming removed 1 base from V and 4 bases from J, with 13 bases in between. Germline V gives CDR1 LGHNA, CDR2 YNFKEQ. This chain's CDR3 is CASSQGGLGGYGYTF. The CDR3 DNA is TGTGCCAGCAGCCAAGGAGGGCTCGGGGGCTATGGCTACACCTTC.

The chain joins TRBV5-1 to TRBJ2-5; TRBD1 agrees at 7 bases. This CDR3 spans 16 amino acids. The V gene end was trimmed by 3 bases and the J gene end by 4 bases; junction bases not matched to a gene: 12. Germline V lookup: CDR1 SGHRS, CDR2 YFSETQ. CDR3 amino acids: CASSSGPGAGGETQYF. The DNA of the CDR3 is TGCGCCAGCAGCTCGGGCCCTGGGGCAGGGGGAGAGACCCAGTACTTC.

The genes are TRBV4-1 and TRBJ1-2; a possible D gene is TRBD1 (5 bases). The germline V and J ends were trimmed by 0 bases and 3 bases, with 17 bases remaining between them. Germline assignment: CDR1 MGHRA and CDR2 YSYEKL. The CDR3 is made up of 17 amino acids. CDR3 coding DNA: TGCGCCAGCAGCCAAGACCCTCCAGGGACTAGGTACTATGGCTACACCTTC. Translated: CASSQDPPGTRYYGYTF.

This clone was observed once. The chain couples TRBV2 to TRBJ1-5, with no clear D. CDR3 size: 14 residues. Trimming removed 2 bases at V and 6 bases at J, with 11 bases between. CDR1 SNHLY and CDR2 FYNNEI come from the germline V gene. In nucleotides, the CDR3 is TGTGCCAGCAGTGAAAATACATACAGTCAGCCCCAGCATTTT. Its protein is CASSENTYSQPQHF.

The genes are TRBV19 and TRBJ1-5; 7 bases are a match to TRBD1. Germline V gene sequence: CDR1 LNHDA, CDR2 SQIVND (reference sequence). The CDR3 is 13 residues long. V was pared by 5 bases and J by 7 bases, with 5 bases of the junction left unmatched. The CDR3 DNA sequence: TGTGCCAGTAGTCAGGAGGGGGCCCAGCCCCAGCATTTT. It yields the protein CASSQEGAQPQHF.

The V call is TRBV5-1, the J call TRBJ2-1, with D perhaps matching TRBD2 (6 bases). CDR3 length: 15 residues. With 4 bases removed from V and 1 base from J, the gap between germline ends came to 12 bases. Germline CDR1 and CDR2: SGHRS and YFSETQ. CDR3 residues: CASSLGGTSYNEQFF. CDR3 bases: TGCGCCAGCAGCCTCGGCGGGACTTCCTACAATGAGCAGTTCTTC.

This chain uses TRBV6-6 with TRBJ1-1, with 9 bases that match TRBD1. The CDR3 totals 15 residues. V lost 8 bases, J lost 1 base, and 8 bases stayed unmatched. Germline V gene sequence: CDR1 MNHNY, CDR2 SVGAGI (reference sequence). This chain's CDR3 is CASYGDRAGNTEAFF. The CDR3 nucleotides read TGTGCCAGCTATGGGGACAGGGCTGGGAACACTGAAGCTTTCTTT.